These T cell receptor beta chains were read from a single sample in a study of T cells after posttransplantation cyclophosphamide. Profiled with immunoSEQ multiplex PCR; TCRdb holds only in-frame clones, not every one. The data contain 47,000 or so clones, 92% of them singletons. Sample: PBMCs. These receptors were collected from a woman aged 45-65 years in good health and a related stem cell transplant donor. Both conserved end residues are part of each CDR3. D genes are given only for firm matches. Size is omitted from some rows. Given values are once, few, many or a class for expanded clones.

d_gene,v_gene,abundance,j_gene,CDR3nt,CDR3aa
-,TRBV27,-,TRBJ2-7,TGTGCCAGCAGTTTAATGCGGTCGGATAACTACGAGCAGTACTTC,CASSLMRSDNYEQYF
-,TRBV2,-,TRBJ2-5,TGTGCCAGCAGGGTCCTAGCGATCCAAGAGACCCAGTACTTC,CASRVLAIQETQYF
-,TRBV6-4,once,TRBJ2-2,TGTGCCAGCAGTGACAGTGCGGGGAACACCGGGGAGCTGTTTTTT,CASSDSAGNTGELFF
TRBD2,TRBV7-9,-,TRBJ2-3,TGTGCCAGCAGCTGGACTAGCGGGGGAACAGATACGCAGTATTTT,CASSWTSGGTDTQYF
-,TRBV25-1,-,TRBJ2-7,TGTGCCAGCAGTGACAGGGTGGGGAATTACGAGCAGTACTTC,CASSDRVGNYEQYF
-,TRBV19,-,TRBJ1-4,TGTGCCAGTACCTACGGTGGAGGTACCACTAATGAAAAACTGTTTTTT,CASTYGGGTTNEKLFF
-,TRBV27,-,TRBJ1-5,TGTGCCAGCAGTTTAACAGTTAGCAATCAGCCCCAGCATTTT,CASSLTVSNQPQHF
TRBD1,TRBV6-5,-,TRBJ1-2,TGTGCCAGCAGTTACTCGAAACAGGGGTTTGGAGGCTACACCTTC,CASSYSKQGFGGYTF
-,TRBV2,-,TRBJ2-1,TGTGCCAGCACCGATAGGGGGGGCCTCTACAATGAGCAGTTCTTC,CASTDRGGLYNEQFF
-,TRBV5-1,-,TRBJ2-1,TGCGCCAGCAGCCCTGGGAGGCCAAGCTCCTACAATGAGCAGTTCTTC,CASSPGRPSSYNEQFF
TRBD1,TRBV29-1,few,TRBJ2-1,TGCAGCGTTGAAGCAGGGACAGGGGACCCCAATGAGCAGTTCTTC,CSVEAGTGDPNEQFF
-,TRBV28,-,TRBJ2-2,TGTGCCAGCAGTTTCGGACAGAACACCGGGGAGCTGTTTTTT,CASSFGQNTGELFF
TRBD1,TRBV11-2,-,TRBJ2-7,TGTGCCAGCAGCTTAGGTCTGGGGACAGGATACGAGCAGTACTTC,CASSLGLGTGYEQYF
-,TRBV6-1,-,TRBJ1-4,TGTGCCAGCAGTGTGCCCGGGGGGCGGTTTGAAAAACTGTTTTTT,CASSVPGGRFEKLFF
TRBD1,TRBV7-7,-,TRBJ2-2,TGTGCCAGCAGCTTATTCCAGGGGGAGAACACCGGGGAGCTGTTTTTT,CASSLFQGENTGELFF
-,TRBV9,-,TRBJ2-5,TGTGCCAGCAGCGTAGGGACAACGGAAGAGACCCAGTACTTC,CASSVGTTEETQYF
-,TRBV6-6,-,TRBJ1-1,TGTGCCAGCAAAGAGGGCCGGGAGAACACTGAAGCTTTCTTT,CASKEGRENTEAFF
TRBD1,TRBV2,-,TRBJ1-1,TGTGCCAGCAGCGAGGACAGGGGAGGAATGAACACTGAAGCTTTCTTT,CASSEDRGGMNTEAFF
TRBD1,TRBV7-9,-,TRBJ1-5,TGTGCCAGCAGCTTCGGGACAGGGGGCTGGGATCAGCCCCAGCATTTT,CASSFGTGGWDQPQHF
-,TRBV5-5,-,TRBJ1-4,TGTGCCAGCAGCTTGGGCGGCTATAGAAATGAAAAACTGTTTTTT,CASSLGGYRNEKLFF
TRBD2,TRBV27,-,TRBJ2-1,TGTGCCAGCAGTCCACGACTAGCGGGGGCCTCCTACAATGAGCAGTTCTTC,CASSPRLAGASYNEQFF
TRBD2,TRBV11-2,-,TRBJ2-7,TGTGCCAGCAGCTTCGGGAGGGGGGGCGAGCAGTACTTC,CASSFGRGGEQYF
TRBD1,TRBV7-8,few,TRBJ1-4,TGTGCCAGCAGCCTCGAGGGACAGGGTTCTAATGAAAAACTGTTTTTT,CASSLEGQGSNEKLFF
-,TRBV6-5,-,TRBJ2-2,TGTGCCAGCAGTTACGGGCAAGCCGGGGAGCTGTTTTTT,CASSYGQAGELFF
-,TRBV11-2,once,TRBJ2-7,TGTGCCAGCAGCTTAGATGGGGCGGGGGCTCCGTACTTC,CASSLDGAGAPYF
-,TRBV14,-,TRBJ2-4,TGTGCCAGCAGCCCTAGCAGACTGGGCATTCAGTACTTC,CASSPSRLGIQYF
TRBD1,TRBV5-1,-,TRBJ1-3,TGCGCCAGCAGCAATACAGGGGCGAACTCTGGAAACACCATATATTTT,CASSNTGANSGNTIYF